This T cell receptor (beta chain) was sequenced during a study of blood T cell repertoires in COVID-19. Turning to the study itself: COVID-19 samples from acute and convalescent phases originated in the United States, Italy and Spain.

CDR1 is MNHNS and CDR2 is SASEGT in the germline V gene. The CDR3 runs 19 residues. The V segment lost 3 bases and the J segment 1 base; nucleotides outside the gene matches: 13. In the source study's methods: How many nucleated cells were present was estimated from reference gene primer amplification. TCRdb's table, derived via immunoSEQ multiplex PCR, lists solely in-frame clones and lacks some. The V and J calls and the clone size are those of that table, but D and trimming were determined from the DNA. The data contain some 360,000 clones, around 87% of them singletons. This clone has just a few counts. Seattle-derived patients entered the study during active infection and were followed longitudinally.

Sequences were obtained from peripheral blood. This chain joins TRBV6-1 and TRBJ2-3; 10 nucleotides match TRBD2. The TCR was taken from a woman aged 55-70 years with COVID-19, enrolled during active disease. The CDR3 DNA follows: TGTGCCAGCAGTGAGGTCCCCATCCCTAGCGGGGGCCGCACAGATACGCAGTATTTT. It specifies CASSEVPIPSGGRTDTQYF.